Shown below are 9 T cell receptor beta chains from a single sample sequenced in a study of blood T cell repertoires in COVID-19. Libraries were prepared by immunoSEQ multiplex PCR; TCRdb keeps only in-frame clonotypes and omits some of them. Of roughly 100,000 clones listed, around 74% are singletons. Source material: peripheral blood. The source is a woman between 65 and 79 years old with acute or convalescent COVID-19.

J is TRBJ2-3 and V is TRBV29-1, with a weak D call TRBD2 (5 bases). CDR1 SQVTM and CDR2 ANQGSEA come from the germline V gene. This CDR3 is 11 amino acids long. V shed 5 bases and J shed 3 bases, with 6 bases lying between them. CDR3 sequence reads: CSVTRTDTQYF. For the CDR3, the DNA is TGCAGCGTTACTAGGACAGATACGCAGTATTTT.

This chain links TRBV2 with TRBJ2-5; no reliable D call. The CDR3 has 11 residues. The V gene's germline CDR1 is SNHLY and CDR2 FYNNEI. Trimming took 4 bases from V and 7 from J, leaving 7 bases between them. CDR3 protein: CASSAPGTQYF. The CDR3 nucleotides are TGTGCCAGCAGTGCCCCGGGGACCCAGTACTTC.

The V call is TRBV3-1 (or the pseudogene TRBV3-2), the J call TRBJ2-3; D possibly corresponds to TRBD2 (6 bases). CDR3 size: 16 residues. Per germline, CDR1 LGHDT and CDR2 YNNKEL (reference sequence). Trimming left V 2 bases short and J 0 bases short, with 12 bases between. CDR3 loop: CASSQIGRDSTDTQYF. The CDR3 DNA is TGTGCCAGCAGCCAAATTGGGCGGGACAGCACAGATACGCAGTATTTT.

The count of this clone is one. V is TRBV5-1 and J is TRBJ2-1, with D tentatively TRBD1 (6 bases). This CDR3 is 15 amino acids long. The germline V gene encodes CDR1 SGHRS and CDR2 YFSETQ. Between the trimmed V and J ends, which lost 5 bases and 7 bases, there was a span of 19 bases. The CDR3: CASSPAYTQGNEQFF. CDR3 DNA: TGCGCCAGCAGTCCGGCCTATACCCAGGGGAATGAGCAGTTCTTC.

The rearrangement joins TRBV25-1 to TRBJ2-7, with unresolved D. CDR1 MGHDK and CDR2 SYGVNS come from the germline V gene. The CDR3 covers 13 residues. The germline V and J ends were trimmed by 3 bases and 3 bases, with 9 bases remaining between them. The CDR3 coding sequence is TGTGCCAGCAGTGAGTTTGTCCACTACGAGCAGTACTTC. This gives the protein CASSEFVHYEQYF.

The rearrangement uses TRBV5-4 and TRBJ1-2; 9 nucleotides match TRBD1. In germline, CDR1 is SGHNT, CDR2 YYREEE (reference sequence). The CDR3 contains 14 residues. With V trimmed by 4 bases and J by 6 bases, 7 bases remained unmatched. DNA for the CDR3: TGTGCCAGCAGCGCCTGGACAGGGGTTGATGGCTACACCTTC. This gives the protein CASSAWTGVDGYTF.

CDR3 sequence: CSVDGTGGAGTQYF. As DNA, the CDR3 is TGCAGCGTCGACGGGACAGGGGGCGCGGGGACCCAGTACTTC. The chain employs TRBV29-1 and TRBJ2-5; 12 positions match TRBD1. J lost 7 bases, V lost 6 bases, and 9 bases had no gene match. CDR3 size: 14 residues. Per the germline V gene, CDR1 is SQVTM and CDR2 is ANQGSEA.

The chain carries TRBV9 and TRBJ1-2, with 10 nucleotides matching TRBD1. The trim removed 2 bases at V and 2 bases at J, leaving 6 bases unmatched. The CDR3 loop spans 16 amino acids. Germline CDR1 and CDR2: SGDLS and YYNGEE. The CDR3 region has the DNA TGTGCCAGCAGCGTCGGGCAGACAGGGGGCAACTATGGCTACACCTTC. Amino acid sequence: CASSVGQTGGNYGYTF.

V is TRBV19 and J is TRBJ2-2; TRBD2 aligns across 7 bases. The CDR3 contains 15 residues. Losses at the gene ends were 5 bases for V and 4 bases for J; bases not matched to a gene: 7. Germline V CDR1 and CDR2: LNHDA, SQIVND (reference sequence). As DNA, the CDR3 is TGTGCCAGTAGTGCCCGGACTAGTCCCACCGGGGAGCTGTTTTTT. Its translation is CASSARTSPTGELFF.